This T cell receptor (beta chain) comes out of a study of T cells expressing NK-cell markers. Notes on the study in general: Also leading the CD3+CD56-NKG2C+ fraction in a few donors were these clonotypes. Expanded NKG2C+ T cell clones were not confirmed as HCMV-specific.

Generation of TCR beta cDNA was performed by 5'RACE template switching incorporating UMIs. TCRdb processed the 5' RACE reads again and assigns one entry to each CDR3 protein, with no DNA. In all, the sample yields approximately 170,000 distinct CDR3 sequences. A remark on this clonotype: The antigen is undetermined.

The CDR3 is 14 residues long. Looked up from germline, CDR1 is SNHLY and CDR2 is FYNNEI. The TCR comes from a man aged 18-75 years in good health. This chain joins TRBV2 and TRBJ2-4; the D call of TRBD1 rests on TCRdb alone, since no DNA is present to check it. Sequenced input: blood T cells: a sorted CD56 or NKG2C T cell subset, CD4+ or CD8+ T cells, or bulk PBMC T cells (not recorded which). CDR3 sequence: CASSGTGGKNIQYF.